This is a list of T cell receptor beta chains from one sample in a study of human T cells and chemical hapten exposure. MiXCR, run by TCRdb on the RACE reads, gives a single entry per CDR3 protein. The table lists approximately 100,000 distinct CDR3 sequences, 8% to 13% of them singletons. The material sequenced was whole blood, taken in connection with sensitization to the hapten diphenylcyclopropenone (DPC). The receptors come from a woman aged 40 to 50 with alopecia areata. Some clones in this sample may be carry-over from other donors' samples. The CDR3 runs from the conserved cysteine through the conserved F or W. A D gene is named only where the DNA matches it firmly. A row's size may be missing; if present it is once, few, many or a size class.

clone_size: many
v_call: TRBV5-1
d_call: TRBD2
j_call: TRBJ2-7
cdr3_aa: CASSFNPSGGRNEQYF
cdr3_nt: TGCGCCAGCAGCTTCAACCCTAGCGGGGGCCGCAACGAGCAGTACTTC

clone_size: .
v_call: TRBV12-3/TRBV12-4
d_call: TRBD1
j_call: TRBJ2-1
cdr3_aa: CASSQGQGNRQFF
cdr3_nt: TGTGCCAGCAGCCAGGGACAGGGAAACCGCCAGTTCTTC

clone_size: many
v_call: TRBV30
d_call: .
j_call: TRBJ1-2
cdr3_aa: CAWSEGQGDYGYTF
cdr3_nt: TGTGCCTGGAGTGAGGGTCAGGGAGACTATGGCTACACCTTC

clone_size: few
v_call: TRBV6-1
d_call: .
j_call: TRBJ1-2
cdr3_aa: CASSGQRYGYTF
cdr3_nt: TGTGCCAGCAGTGGGCAGCGCTATGGCTACACCTTC

clone_size: .
v_call: TRBV12-3/TRBV12-4
d_call: .
j_call: TRBJ2-2
cdr3_aa: CASSLVQVTGELFF
cdr3_nt: TGTGCCAGCAGTTTAGTACAGGTTACCGGGGAGCTGTTTTTT

clone_size: .
v_call: TRBV12-3/TRBV12-4
d_call: .
j_call: TRBJ2-3
cdr3_aa: CASSSHLQGYTDTQYF
cdr3_nt: TGTGCCAGCAGTTCCCACCTACAGGGATACACAGATACGCAGTATTTT

clone_size: many
v_call: TRBV7-9
d_call: .
j_call: TRBJ2-3
cdr3_aa: CASSGIDTQYF
cdr3_nt: TGTGCCAGCAGCGGGATAGATACGCAGTATTTT

clone_size: many
v_call: TRBV20-1
d_call: .
j_call: TRBJ1-6
cdr3_aa: CSAPADRPGNSPLHF
cdr3_nt: TGCAGTGCTCCCGCCGACCGGCCAGGCAATTCACCCCTCCACTTT

clone_size: few
v_call: TRBV30
d_call: .
j_call: TRBJ2-5
cdr3_aa: CAWSVYGVETQYF
cdr3_nt: TGTGCCTGGAGTGTATATGGGGTAGAGACCCAGTACTTC

clone_size: few
v_call: TRBV20-1
d_call: .
j_call: TRBJ2-1
cdr3_aa: CSARDIGSHSYNEQFF
cdr3_nt: TGCAGTGCTAGAGATATCGGCTCCCACTCCTACAATGAGCAGTTCTTC

clone_size: few
v_call: TRBV4-3
d_call: .
j_call: TRBJ2-6
cdr3_aa: CASSQVPGASGANVLTF
cdr3_nt: TGCGCCAGCAGCCAAGTTCCAGGGGCCTCTGGGGCCAACGTCCTGACTTTC

clone_size: many
v_call: TRBV7-2
d_call: TRBD1
j_call: TRBJ2-3
cdr3_aa: CASSPGQGRFGTDTQYF
cdr3_nt: TGTGCCAGCAGCCCGGGACAGGGAAGATTTGGCACAGATACGCAGTATTTT

clone_size: few
v_call: TRBV18
d_call: .
j_call: TRBJ1-1
cdr3_aa: CASSPPVRMNTEAFF
cdr3_nt: TGTGCCAGCTCACCACCGGTCAGGATGAACACTGAAGCTTTCTTT

clone_size: many
v_call: TRBV28
d_call: .
j_call: TRBJ1-3
cdr3_aa: CASSLVAGTIYF
cdr3_nt: TGTGCCAGCAGCCTCGTTGCCGGCACCATATATTTT